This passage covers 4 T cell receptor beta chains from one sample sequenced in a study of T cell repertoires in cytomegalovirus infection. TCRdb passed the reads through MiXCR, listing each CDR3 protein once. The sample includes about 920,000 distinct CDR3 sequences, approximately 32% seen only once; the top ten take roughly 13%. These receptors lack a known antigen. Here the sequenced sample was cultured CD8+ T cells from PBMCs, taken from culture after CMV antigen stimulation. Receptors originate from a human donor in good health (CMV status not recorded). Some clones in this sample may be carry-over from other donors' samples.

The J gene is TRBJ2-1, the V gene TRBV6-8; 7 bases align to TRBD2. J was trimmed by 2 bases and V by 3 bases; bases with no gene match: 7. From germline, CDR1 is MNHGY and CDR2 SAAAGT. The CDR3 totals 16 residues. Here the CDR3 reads CASSYGGGGTYNEQFF. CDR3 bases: TGTGCCAGCAGTTATGGTGGCGGGGGAACCTACAATGAGCAGTTCTTC.

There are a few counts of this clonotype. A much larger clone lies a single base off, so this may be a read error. CDR3 sequence (DNA): TGTGCCAGCGGACAGGGGAACACTGAAGCTTTCTTT. This sequence encodes CASGQGNTEAFF. The chain employs TRBV25-1 and TRBJ1-1; 8 positions agree with TRBD1. Germline CDR1 is MGHDK and CDR2 is SYGVNS. The CDR3 contains 12 residues. V lost 8 bases, J lost 1 base, and 0 bases stayed unmatched.

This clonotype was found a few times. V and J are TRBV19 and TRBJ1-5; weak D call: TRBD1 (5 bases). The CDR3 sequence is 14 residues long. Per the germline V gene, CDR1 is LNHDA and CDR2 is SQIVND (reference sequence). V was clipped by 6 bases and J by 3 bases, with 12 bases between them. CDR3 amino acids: CASSPGPINQPQHF. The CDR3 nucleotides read TGTGCCAGTAGCCCGGGACCGATCAATCAGCCCCAGCATTTT.

The CDR3 DNA follows: TGCGCCAGCAGCCAAGATTGGATGAGCAATCAGCCCCAGCATTTT. This gives the protein CASSQDWMSNQPQHF. The chain is built from TRBV4-1 and TRBJ1-5; no definite D call. This CDR3 spans 15 amino acids. Trimming took off 0 bases at V and 1 base at J, with 7 bases between the two ends. The germline V gene encodes CDR1 MGHRA and CDR2 YSYEKL.